Here is one TCR beta chain with its context. The record originates from a study of blood T cell repertoires in COVID-19. About the research overall: The cDNA or gDNA used as material had been derived from T cells, B-cell-depleted T cells, or PBMCs.

Sequencing used immunoSEQ multiplex PCR; TCRdb keeps in-frame clones, though not all of them. The repertoire holds 200,000 to 300,000 clones, with about four fifths as singletons. This CDR3 spans 15 amino acids. V was clipped by 3 bases and J by 3 bases; unmatched bases: 4. CDR1 and CDR2 from the germline V gene are SGHAT and FQNNGV. Sequencing used peripheral blood. The chain combines TRBV11-2 with TRBJ2-7; 11 positions match TRBD2. This clonotype originated in a woman aged 80 or older with COVID-19, enrolled during active disease. CDR3 sequence (DNA): TGTGCCAGCAGCTTGGATACTAGCGGGAGCTACGAGCAGTACTTC. Its protein is CASSLDTSGSYEQYF.